This T cell receptor (beta chain) emerged from a study of neurological immune-mediated disorders (dated by TCRdb to about 2019). Context from the whole study: Peripheral blood TCR-beta repertoires from patients with HTLV-I-associated myelopathy (HAM/TSP), patients with multiple sclerosis, and healthy controls were compared in the study using UMI-based sequencing. Alongside PBMC samples, the set of about 97 TCR-beta libraries contained longitudinal samples, technical triplicates, and paired CD4+ and CD8+ T-cell subsets that had been sorted. Of the roughly 71 subjects in the cohort, about 15 were HAM/TSP patients, roughly 35 were multiple sclerosis patients, and approximately 20 were healthy controls.

The CDR3 contains 16 residues, cysteine and phenylalanine counted. The only DNA kept is the CDR3, 48 bases in frame from the first base. CDR1 MNHEY and CDR2 SVGAGI are derived from the germline V gene. Cut back by 6 bases and 1 base, the V and J ends lie 16 bases apart. Healthy controls were blood bank volunteers in Maryland, USA. For sorted-subset TCR libraries, 850,000 to 1,000,000 sorted CD4+ or CD8+ T cells were used. Peripheral blood underwent Ficoll-Hypaque density gradient centrifugation to isolate PBMCs, which were then cryopreserved in liquid nitrogen. Paired sorted CD4+ and CD8+ subsets came from healthy controls, HAM/TSP patients and MS patients. There are many counts of this clonotype. Its target antigen remains unknown. No much larger clonotype is one base removed from it; base qualities were not supplied. General study outcomes and caveats: TCR clonal expansion was greatest in HAM/TSP patients and smallest in MS patients, who ranked below even healthy controls. Across subjects, expanded clones never shared an identical CDR3 amino acid sequence, which suggests that the TCR-beta repertoires in every group were private.

cDNA synthesis used template-switch 5'RACE with a primer carrying a 10-nucleotide random unique molecular identifier tagging each TCR transcript. Every sequencing run yielded over 170 million TCR-beta sequences covering 15-18 subjects. The RNeasy kit was used to extract total RNA. TCR-beta VDJ regions were amplified with primers for the TCR constant region and the 5'RACE anchor, using the KAPA Real-time Library Amplification kit. A first PCR added sample indexes and Illumina adaptors, after which a second PCR increased the library yield. After Ampure bead purification, the roughly 650 bp TCR product was size-selected on a 2% E-gel SizeSelection system. Before pooling, library quality was checked on a Bioanalyzer, concentration was measured with Qubit, and libraries were quantified with the Kapa Library Quantification kit. An Illumina HiSeq 2500 was used to sequence the libraries paired-end at 2 x 150 bp. To increase sequence diversity, about 23-32% phiX was spiked into each library pool. Per the authors' processing: Quality-filtered reads were processed with the UMI-based MiGEC pipeline, and over 85% of raw TCR sequences were removed by the MiGEC pipeline during error correction. IMGT germline references were used for alignment of VDJ genes, and clonotypes were defined by a unique CDR3 amino acid sequence together with V-J genes. VDJtools evaluated clonal expansion, Shannon diversity and CDR3 relatedness (CalcPairwiseDistances, ClusterSamples); CLCbio workbench built phylogenetic trees. Expanded clones were defined as having at least 8 unique UMIs, based on coefficient-of-variation modelling across technical triplicates. TCRdb reprocessed the public reads (quality trimming at Q25 with fastp, clone calling with MiXCR) and kept in-frame beta chains. For every CDR3 protein sequence, its rows merge into one entry that carries the most common genes and DNA. These V and J calls derive from TCRdb rather than the authors' analysis. A total of under 40,000 distinct CDR3 sequences appear in this sample, 7% to 8.5% of them only once. The ten largest make up roughly 6% of the sample.

The clonotype was recovered from a man aged 45-65 years in good health. The sequence is built from TRBV6-5 and TRBJ2-1; no D segment can be confidently identified. Sequenced: CD4+ T cells from blood. The base sequence is TGTGCCAGCAGGGGAAAGGGCCGCGATTCCTACAATGAGCAGTTCTTC. It translates as CASRGKGRDSYNEQFF.